Listed here are 18 T cell receptor beta chains from one sample, sequenced in a study of blood T cell repertoires in COVID-19. Sequencing used immunoSEQ multiplex PCR; TCRdb keeps in-frame clones, though not all of them. Found here are 60,000 to 70,000 clones, 80% to 90% of them singletons; the top ten hold about 1.5%. Sequencing input: peripheral blood. The origin of the receptors is a woman aged 55-70 years with acute or convalescent COVID-19.

The chain couples TRBV19 to TRBJ2-6; TRBD1 might be the D (5 bases). CDR3 length: 16 amino acids. Germline V CDR1 and CDR2: LNHDA, SQIVND (reference sequence). The germline V and J ends were trimmed by 3 bases and 0 bases, with 9 bases remaining between them. The CDR3 is CASSIDRLSGANVLTF. CDR3 bases: TGTGCCAGTAGTATTGACAGACTCTCTGGGGCCAACGTCCTGACTTTC. Combining the CDR3 with reference TRBV19 and TRBJ2-6 gives the whole variable domain DGGITQSPKYLFRKEGQNVTLSCEQNLNHDAMYWYRQDPGQGLRLIYYSQIVNDFQKGDIAEGYSVSREKKESFPLTVTSAQKNPTAFYLCASSIDRLSGANVLTFGAGSRLTVL.

The chain uses TRBV30 and TRBJ2-1, with D unresolved. The ends were cut back, 4 bases at V and 9 bases at J, with 16 bases in the middle. Germline CDR1 reads GTSNPN; CDR2 reads SVGIG (reference sequence). This CDR3 is 13 amino acids long. CDR3 bases: TGTGCCTGGACTATTAATGAGGTTGGTGAGCAGTTCTTC. It encodes CAWTINEVGEQFF.

The chain links TRBV5-1 to TRBJ1-1, with D perhaps TRBD1 (5 bases). The CDR3 covers 15 residues. Germline CDR1 SGHRS, CDR2 YFSETQ. V dropped 5 bases and J dropped 4 bases, with 18 bases sitting between them. CDR3 coding DNA: TGCGCCAGCAGTCACCCTGACAGAACAACCACTGAAGCTTTCTTT. This encodes CASSHPDRTTTEAFF.

The CDR3, as DNA: TGTGCCAGCAGCGGCGGCTCCGGGGTATGGGTAAACATTCAGTACTTC. Translation gives CASSGGSGVWVNIQYF. The chain joins TRBV28 to TRBJ2-4, with a weak D call TRBD2 (5 bases). Per germline, CDR1 MDHEN and CDR2 SYDVKM. Trimming left V 6 bases short and J 6 bases short, with 21 bases between. There are 16 residues in the CDR3. The full variable domain, rest sourced from reference TRBV28 and TRBJ2-4, is DVKVTQSSRYLVKRTGEKVFLECVQDMDHENMFWYRQDPGLGLRLIYFSYDVKMKEKGDIPEGYSVSREKKERFSLILESASTNQTSMYLCASSGGSGVWVNIQYFGAGTRLSVL.

This rearrangement joins TRBV29-1 to TRBJ2-1; D unclear. Deletions cut 5 bases from V and 2 bases from J, with 13 bases between. Germline V lookup: CDR1 SQVTM, CDR2 ANQGSEA. The CDR3 runs 14 residues. In nucleotides, the CDR3 is TGCAGCGTTACTCGCCATTTCACCTACAATGAGCAGTTCTTC. Translation: CSVTRHFTYNEQFF.

V and J are TRBV5-8 and TRBJ1-2; a possible D gene is TRBD1 (5 bases). The CDR3 consists of 18 residues. Germline lookup yields CDR1 SGHTS and CDR2 YDEGEE. Deletions cut 4 bases from V and 0 bases from J, with 22 bases between. CDR3 coding DNA: TGTGCCAGCAGCCCGGGGACTGCTCTTGCGGTGTCTAACTATGGCTACACCTTC. It is translated as CASSPGTALAVSNYGYTF.

The chain links TRBV28 to TRBJ1-6; TRBD1 agrees at 8 bases. Germline values: CDR1 MDHEN, CDR2 SYDVKM. The CDR3 is 14 residues long. V lost 6 bases and J lost 7; bases outside the gene matches: 5. The CDR3 DNA reads TGTGCCAGCAGGCCGGGACAGGTCAATTCACCCCTCCACTTT. Translated, it gives CASRPGQVNSPLHF.

The V and J genes are TRBV29-1 and TRBJ1-4; no clear D. This CDR3 region has 12 residues. From germline, CDR1 is SQVTM and CDR2 ANQGSEA. Trimming pared 5 bases from V and 0 bases from J, leaving 4 bases between. In nucleotides, the CDR3 is TGCAGCGTTTCTTCAACTAATGAAAAACTGTTTTTT. Encoded protein: CSVSSTNEKLFF. The whole variable domain, filled in from reference TRBV29-1 and TRBJ1-4, reads SAVISQKPSRDICQRGTSLTIQCQVDSQVTMMFWYRQQPGQSLTLIATANQGSEATYESGFVIDKFPISRPNLTFSTLTVSNMSPEDSSIYLCSVSSTNEKLFFGSGTQLSVL.

The chain has TRBV18 and TRBJ1-3; 7 bases align to TRBD1. J was trimmed by 0 bases and V by 1 base; bases with no gene match: 0. Germline V CDR1 and CDR2: KGHSH, LQKENI. This CDR3 is 15 amino acids long. DNA for the CDR3: TGTGCCAGCTCACCACGGGACAGCTCTGGAAACACCATATATTTT. It encodes CASSPRDSSGNTIYF.

The V and J genes are TRBV24-1 and TRBJ2-3, with TRBD2 matching 10 bases. The CDR3 loop spans 18 amino acids. V shed 3 bases, J shed 4 bases, and the junction held 12 bases outside the gene matches. Germline V gene lookup returns CDR1 KGHDR and CDR2 SFDVKD. Here the CDR3 reads CATSDRRQRGGYSDTQYF. CDR3 nucleotides: TGTGCCACCAGTGATCGTCGACAGCGGGGGGGATACTCAGATACGCAGTATTTT.

The V and J genes are TRBV5-1 and TRBJ2-7, with 12 nucleotides matching TRBD2. Trimming at V came to 5 bases and at J to 3 bases, leaving 3 bases not matched to a gene. Germline CDR1 SGHRS, CDR2 YFSETQ. The CDR3 is 14 residues long. The CDR3 spells CASSPTSGSYEQYF. The CDR3 coding sequence is TGCGCCAGCAGTCCGACTAGCGGGAGCTACGAGCAGTACTTC.

A few counts support this clone. The genes are TRBV29-1 and TRBJ1-5, with D maybe TRBD1 (6 bases). The CDR3 runs 13 residues. The germline V gene has CDR1 SQVTM and CDR2 ANQGSEA. The germline V and J ends were trimmed by 8 bases and 7 bases, with 18 bases remaining between them. CDR3 loop: CSITGSWGQPQHF. The DNA of the CDR3 is TGCAGCATTACAGGGAGCTGGGGGCAGCCCCAGCATTTT. The whole variable domain, remainder taken from reference TRBV29-1 and TRBJ1-5, is SAVISQKPSRDICQRGTSLTIQCQVDSQVTMMFWYRQQPGQSLTLIATANQGSEATYESGFVIDKFPISRPNLTFSTLTVSNMSPEDSSIYLCSITGSWGQPQHFGDGTRLSIL.

The gene calls are TRBV18 and TRBJ1-5, with 11 bases matching TRBD1. With 3 bases clipped from V and 1 base from J, the junction kept 8 bases outside the gene matches. CDR3 size: 18 residues. Germline CDR1 KGHSH, CDR2 LQKENI. CDR3 sequence: CASSPGDRGIASNQPQHF. The CDR3 bases are TGTGCCAGCTCACCCGGGGACAGGGGGATAGCGAGCAATCAGCCCCAGCATTTT.

This rearrangement joins TRBV5-1 to TRBJ1-1; D uncertain. Trimming cost V 4 bases and J 0 bases, with 13 bases left between them. CDR1 SGHRS and CDR2 YFSETQ come from the germline V gene. CDR3 length equals 15 residues. The CDR3 coding sequence is TGCGCCAGCAGCCCCACGGGGTCGATGAACACTGAAGCTTTCTTT. The encoded protein is CASSPTGSMNTEAFF.

In this sample, this clone turned up once. The V and J genes are TRBV5-1 and TRBJ1-4, with TRBD1 matching 8 bases. Unmatched junction bases numbered 3, after V lost 4 bases and J lost 4 bases. This CDR3 spans 14 amino acids. The germline V gene has CDR1 SGHRS and CDR2 YFSETQ. This chain's CDR3 is CASSTGQDNEKLFF. As DNA, the CDR3 is TGCGCCAGCAGCACGGGACAGGATAATGAAAAACTGTTTTTT. The complete variable domain, with remaining parts taken from reference TRBV5-1 and TRBJ1-4, reads KAGVTQTPRYLIKTRGQQVTLSCSPISGHRSVSWYQQTPGQGLQFLFEYFSETQRNKGNFPGRFSGRQFSNSRSEMNVSTLELGDSALYLCASSTGQDNEKLFFGSGTQLSVL.

The chain employs TRBV12-2 and TRBJ1-2; whether TRBD1, the table's D call, matches the DNA was not checked. TRBV12-2 is described as a pseudogene. The CDR3 is made up of 12 amino acids. The CDR3 DNA reads TGTGCAAGTCGCCCACGACAGTATGGCTACACCTTC. This translates into CASRPRQYGYTF.

The V and J genes are TRBV3-1 (or the pseudogene TRBV3-2) and TRBJ2-3; D is perhaps TRBD1 (5 bases). Per the germline V gene, CDR1 is LGHDT and CDR2 is YNNKEL (reference sequence). The V end lost 5 bases, the J end lost 6 bases, and 12 bases lay between the germline ends. The CDR3 is made up of 13 amino acids. The CDR3 DNA follows: TGTGCCAGCAGCTCTCAGGGATTGGATACGCAGTATTTT. Translating gives CASSSQGLDTQYF.

This chain uses TRBV9 with TRBJ2-3; 10 positions match TRBD2. The CDR3 totals 19 residues. CDR1 and CDR2 from the germline V gene are SGDLS and YYNGEE. The V segment lost 0 bases and the J segment 2 bases; nucleotides outside the gene matches: 12. Here the CDR3 reads CASSVGIKPGLATTDTQYF. As DNA, the CDR3 is TGTGCCAGCAGCGTAGGGATAAAGCCGGGACTAGCGACCACAGATACGCAGTATTTT. Together with reference TRBV9 and TRBJ2-3, the CDR3 gives the full variable domain: DSGVTQTPKHLITATGQRVTLRCSPRSGDLSVYWYQQSLDQGLQFLIQYYNGEERAKGNILERFSAQQFPDLHSELNLSSLELGDSALYFCASSVGIKPGLATTDTQYFGPGTRLTVL.